The 18 T cell receptor beta chains below all came from one sample that was sequenced in a study of siplizumab effects on memory and regulatory T cells (dated by TCRdb to the late 2010s). Their antigens remain unidentified. For about 6 days, cells in the mixed lymphocyte reaction were kept in coculture at 37 degrees C. Libraries were built with the immunoSEQ multiplex PCR assay. Sourced from immuneACCESS, this table was stored by TCRdb with only in-frame sequences that have V and J called. A share of the clones is absent; for the studies checked, an unresolved V gene accounts for under half, and the remainder has no known explanation. This sample gives 5,000 to 6,000 clones in total; 45% to 55% of them show up just once. Jointly, the top ten make up 75% to 85% of the sample. The sequenced sample consisted of CFSE-low (dividing) CD8+ T cells sorted from an allogeneic mixed lymphocyte reaction. These receptors were obtained from a human donor in good health; the cells came from an allogeneic mixed lymphocyte reaction. Some clones in this sample may be carry-over from other donors' samples.

Comment on this clone: Distinct nucleotide sequences in the sample also encode this CDR3. V is TRBV5-1 and J is TRBJ2-7, with 7 bases identical to TRBD2. V was pared by 4 bases and J by 0 bases, with 10 bases of the junction left unmatched. Germline loops: CDR1 SGHRS, CDR2 YFSETQ. The CDR3 has 16 residues. The CDR3 sequence is CASSPGLAESSYEQYF. The DNA for the CDR3 is TGCGCCAGCAGCCCGGGGCTAGCGGAAAGCTCCTACGAGCAGTACTTC.

The CDR3 protein is CASSVVGQGAQYFYGYTF. In DNA, the CDR3 is TGTGCCAGCAGCGTCGTGGGACAGGGGGCGCAGTATTTCTATGGCTACACCTTC. The genes are TRBV7-9 and TRBJ1-2, with 12 nucleotides matching TRBD1. Trimming took 5 bases from V and 4 from J; bases not matched to a gene: 14. The CDR3 length is 18 residues. The germline V gene encodes CDR1 SEHNR and CDR2 FQNEAQ (reference sequence).

This chain links TRBV27 with TRBJ2-7; a possible D gene is TRBD1 (6 bases). Trimming removed 0 bases from V and 2 bases from J, with 14 bases in between. CDR1 is MNHEY, CDR2 SMNVEV, per germline (reference sequence). The CDR3 contains 16 residues. CDR3 sequence reads: CASSLSHGTLTYEQYF. The CDR3 nucleotides are TGTGCCAGCAGTTTATCCCATGGGACACTTACCTACGAGCAGTACTTC.

The chain is built from TRBV5-1 and TRBJ2-1; TRBD2 agrees at 11 bases. The ends lost 4 bases at V and 0 bases at J; junction bases unmatched: 3. The CDR3 consists of 16 residues. Germline-derived CDR1 and CDR2 are SGHRS and YFSETQ. CDR3 amino acids: CASSHGLAGSYNEQFF. CDR3 nucleotide sequence: TGCGCCAGCAGCCACGGACTAGCGGGCTCCTACAATGAGCAGTTCTTC. Variable domain in full (rest from reference TRBV5-1 and TRBJ2-1): KAGVTQTPRYLIKTRGQQVTLSCSPISGHRSVSWYQQTPGQGLQFLFEYFSETQRNKGNFPGRFSGRQFSNSRSEMNVSTLELGDSALYLCASSHGLAGSYNEQFFGPGTRLTVL.

CDR3 sequence reads: CASSYSGPSVSYEQYF. The CDR3 DNA sequence: TGTGCCAGCAGTTACTCTGGACCTAGCGTCTCCTACGAGCAGTACTTC. J is TRBJ2-7 and V is TRBV6-6, with D perhaps TRBD2 (6 bases). Per germline, CDR1 MNHNY and CDR2 SVGAGI (reference sequence). The CDR3 has 16 amino acids. V shed 0 bases and J shed 0 bases, with 12 bases lying between them.

This clone was seen many times. The chain links TRBV6-5 to TRBJ2-1; tentatively, D is TRBD1 (5 bases). The CDR3 runs to 13 residues. Per germline, CDR1 MNHEY and CDR2 SVGAGI. The V end was cut by 0 bases, the J end by 7 bases, with 7 bases between. The CDR3: CASSYSGVNEQFF. For the CDR3, the DNA is TGTGCCAGCAGTTACTCAGGGGTTAATGAGCAGTTCTTC.

The CDR3 loop reads CASSQDGRESGYGYTF. CDR3 bases: TGCGCCAGCAGCCAAGATGGAAGGGAATCAGGGTATGGCTACACCTTC. This chain links TRBV4-1 with TRBJ1-2; perhaps TRBD1 as D (5 bases). V lost 0 bases, J lost 5 bases, and 16 bases lay in between. The germline gives CDR1 MGHRA, CDR2 YSYEKL. CDR3 size: 16 residues.

The J gene is TRBJ2-3, the V gene TRBV28; 10 nucleotides line up with TRBD2. This CDR3 has 16 amino acids. The germline V gene has CDR1 MDHEN and CDR2 SYDVKM. After removal of 2 bases from V and 2 bases from J, the junction contained 4 bases not matched to a gene. The CDR3 spells CASSLEGTSDTDTQYF. CDR3 DNA sequence: TGTGCCAGCAGTTTAGAGGGGACTAGCGACACAGATACGCAGTATTTT.

The chain recombines TRBV5-6 with TRBJ2-7; TRBD2 aligns across 8 bases. With V trimmed by 4 bases and J by 6 bases, 9 bases remained unmatched. Germline V CDR1 and CDR2: SGHDT, YYEEEE. This CDR3 is built from 14 residues. The CDR3: CASSPGAGVGEQYF. The CDR3 nucleotides read TGTGCCAGCAGCCCGGGAGCGGGAGTGGGCGAGCAGTACTTC.

The chain has TRBV6-4 and TRBJ2-6; TRBD2 aligns across 8 bases. Germline loops: CDR1 MRHNA, CDR2 SNTAGT. J gave up 3 bases and V 5 bases, and 9 bases lay outside the gene matches. The CDR3 covers 17 residues. CDR3 in amino acids: CASSPAGGAFGANVLTF. The CDR3 DNA is TGTGCCAGCAGTCCCGCGGGGGGCGCTTTTGGGGCCAACGTCCTGACTTTC.

This clone was observed a few times. As DNA, the CDR3 is TGTGCCAGCAGTTATGTCGGCAGGTTCTCCTACGAGCAGTACTTC. This translates into CASSYVGRFSYEQYF. The V call is TRBV27, the J call TRBJ2-7; no clear D. This CDR3 contains 15 residues. V lost 4 bases to trimming and J lost 0 bases, with 13 bases between them. CDR1 and CDR2 (germline): MNHEY, SMNVEV (reference sequence).

The chain couples TRBV7-3 to TRBJ2-7; 9 bases map to TRBD1. The CDR3 runs to 13 residues. With V trimmed by 4 bases and J by 6 bases, 4 bases remained unmatched. Germline V gives CDR1 SGHTA, CDR2 FQGTGA. CDR3 in DNA: TGTGCCAGCAGCTCCGAGGACAGGGGCGAGCAGTACTTC. Translating gives CASSSEDRGEQYF. Filled out from reference TRBV7-3 and TRBJ2-7, the complete variable domain reads GAGVSQTPSNKVTEKGKYVELRCDPISGHTALYWYRQSLGQGPEFLIYFQGTGAADDSGLPNDRFFAVRPEGSVSTLKIQRTERGDSAVYLCASSSEDRGEQYFGPGTRLTVT.

V gene TRBV4-1 combines with J gene TRBJ2-3; D remains unclear. With 1 base removed from V and 1 base from J, the gap between germline ends came to 9 bases. CDR3 length: 15 amino acids. Germline V lookup: CDR1 MGHRA, CDR2 YSYEKL. The CDR3 loop is CASSQGSSGTDTQYF. In DNA, the CDR3 is TGCGCCAGCAGCCAAGGTTCTAGTGGCACAGATACGCAGTATTTT.

This clone turned up a few times. V is TRBV6-5 and J is TRBJ2-7, with TRBD1 matching 11 bases. CDR3 size: 14 residues. Germline CDR1 reads MNHEY; CDR2 reads SVGAGI. J gave up 2 bases and V 5 bases, and 2 bases lay outside the gene matches. CDR3 sequence: CASSPGQGAYEQYF. The CDR3 DNA reads TGTGCCAGCAGTCCGGGACAGGGGGCCTACGAGCAGTACTTC.

This clone was picked up a small number of times. V gene TRBV19 combines with J gene TRBJ2-1; D is unresolved. V lost 4 bases and J 4 bases, leaving 8 bases between the germline ends. Germline CDR1 is LNHDA and CDR2 is SQIVND (reference sequence). This CDR3 comprises 13 residues. CDR3 DNA: TGTGCCAGTAGTACCTTTGGATACAATGAGCAGTTCTTC. Protein: CASSTFGYNEQFF.

This chain uses TRBV9 with TRBJ2-1, with 9 positions matching TRBD2. Trimming at V came to 1 base and at J to 8 bases, leaving 7 bases not matched to a gene. Germline lookup yields CDR1 SGDLS and CDR2 YYNGEE. The CDR3 length is 15 residues. In DNA, the CDR3 is TGTGCCAGCAGCGTAAAGGCGGGAGGGCCGGATGAGCAGTTCTTC. Translating gives CASSVKAGGPDEQFF.

This clone was picked up a small number of times. This chain uses TRBV28 with TRBJ2-5; TRBD1 might be the D (6 bases). V lost 2 bases to trimming and J lost 5 bases, with 15 bases between them. CDR3 size: 15 residues. The V gene's germline CDR1 is MDHEN and CDR2 SYDVKM. The CDR3 DNA is TGTGCCAGCAGTTTAACAGGGACCCTCGGGGAGACCCAGTACTTC. Encoded protein: CASSLTGTLGETQYF.

The chain joins TRBV7-9 to TRBJ2-5; possibly TRBD1 for D (5 bases). The J call could be wrong; TRBJ2-7 is a better fit for the DNA end. Germline values: CDR1 SEHNR, CDR2 FQNEAQ (reference sequence). This CDR3 region has 14 residues. CDR3: CASSLELTAYEQYF. The CDR3 DNA is TGTGCCAGCAGCTTAGAGCTGACAGCCTACGAGCAGTACTTC.